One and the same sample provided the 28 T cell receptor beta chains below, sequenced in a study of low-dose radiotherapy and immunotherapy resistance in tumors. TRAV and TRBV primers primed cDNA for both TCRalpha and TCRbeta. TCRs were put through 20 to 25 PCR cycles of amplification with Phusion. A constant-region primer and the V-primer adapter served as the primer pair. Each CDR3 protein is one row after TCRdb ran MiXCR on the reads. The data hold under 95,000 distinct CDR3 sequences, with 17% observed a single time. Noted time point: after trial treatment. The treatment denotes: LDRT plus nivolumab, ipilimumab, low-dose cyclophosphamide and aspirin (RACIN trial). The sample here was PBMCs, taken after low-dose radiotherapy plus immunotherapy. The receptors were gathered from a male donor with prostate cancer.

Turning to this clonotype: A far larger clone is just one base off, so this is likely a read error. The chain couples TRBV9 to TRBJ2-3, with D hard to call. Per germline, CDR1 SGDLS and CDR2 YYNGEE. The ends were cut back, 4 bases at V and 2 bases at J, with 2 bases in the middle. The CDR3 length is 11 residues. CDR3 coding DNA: TGTGCCAGCAGCCCCACAGATACGCAGTATTTT. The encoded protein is CASSPTDTQYF.

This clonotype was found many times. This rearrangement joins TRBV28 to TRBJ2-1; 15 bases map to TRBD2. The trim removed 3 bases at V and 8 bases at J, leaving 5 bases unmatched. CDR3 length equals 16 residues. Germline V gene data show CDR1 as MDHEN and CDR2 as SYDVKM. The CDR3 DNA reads TGTGCCAGCAGTTTCCGGACTAGCGGGAGGGGATATGAGCAGTTCTTC. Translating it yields CASSFRTSGRGYEQFF.

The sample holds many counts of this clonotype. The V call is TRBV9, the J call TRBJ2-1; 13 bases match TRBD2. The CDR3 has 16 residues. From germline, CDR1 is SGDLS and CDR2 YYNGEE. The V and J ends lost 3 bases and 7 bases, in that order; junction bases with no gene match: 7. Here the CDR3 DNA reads TGTGCCAGCAGCGGAGGACTAGCGGGAGAGGTAAATGAGCAGTTCTTC. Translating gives CASSGGLAGEVNEQFF. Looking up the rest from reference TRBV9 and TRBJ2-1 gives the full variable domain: DSGVTQTPKHLITATGQRVTLRCSPRSGDLSVYWYQQSLDQGLQFLIQYYNGEERAKGNILERFSAQQFPDLHSELNLSSLELGDSALYFCASSGGLAGEVNEQFFGPGTRLTVL.

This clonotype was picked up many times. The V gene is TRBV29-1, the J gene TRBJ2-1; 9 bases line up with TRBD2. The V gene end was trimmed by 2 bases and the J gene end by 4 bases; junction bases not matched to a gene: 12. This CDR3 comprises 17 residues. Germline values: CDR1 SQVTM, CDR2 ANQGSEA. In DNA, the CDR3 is TGCAGCGTTGAACTATCAAGAGGAGGACTAGCGTACAATGAGCAGTTCTTC. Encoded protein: CSVELSRGGLAYNEQFF.

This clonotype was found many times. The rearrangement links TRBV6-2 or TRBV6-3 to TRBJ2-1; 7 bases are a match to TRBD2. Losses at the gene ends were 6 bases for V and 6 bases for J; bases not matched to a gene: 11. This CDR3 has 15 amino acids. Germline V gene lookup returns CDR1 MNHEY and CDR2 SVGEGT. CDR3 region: CASSPGLGGVNEQFF. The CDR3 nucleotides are TGTGCCAGCAGCCCCGGACTAGGAGGGGTCAATGAGCAGTTCTTC.

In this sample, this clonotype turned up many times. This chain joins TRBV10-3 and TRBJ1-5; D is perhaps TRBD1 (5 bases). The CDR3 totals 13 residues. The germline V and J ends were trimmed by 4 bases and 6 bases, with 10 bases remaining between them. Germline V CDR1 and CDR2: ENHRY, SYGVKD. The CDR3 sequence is CAISGRVGQPQHF. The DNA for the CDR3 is TGTGCCATCAGTGGCAGGGTGGGTCAGCCCCAGCATTTT.

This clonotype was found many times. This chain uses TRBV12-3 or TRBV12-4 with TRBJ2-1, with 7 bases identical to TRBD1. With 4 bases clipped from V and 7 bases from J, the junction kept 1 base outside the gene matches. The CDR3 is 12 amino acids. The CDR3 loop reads CASSSQGNEQFF. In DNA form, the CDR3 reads TGTGCCAGCAGTTCACAGGGGAATGAGCAGTTCTTC.

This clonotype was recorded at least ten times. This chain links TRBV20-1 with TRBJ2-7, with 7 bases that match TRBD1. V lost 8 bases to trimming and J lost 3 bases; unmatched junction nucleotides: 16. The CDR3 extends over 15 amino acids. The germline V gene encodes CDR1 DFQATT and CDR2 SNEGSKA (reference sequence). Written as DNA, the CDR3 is TGCAGTTCTATACCCCGACAGGGCGCCAGCTACGAGCAGTACTTC. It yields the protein CSSIPRQGASYEQYF.

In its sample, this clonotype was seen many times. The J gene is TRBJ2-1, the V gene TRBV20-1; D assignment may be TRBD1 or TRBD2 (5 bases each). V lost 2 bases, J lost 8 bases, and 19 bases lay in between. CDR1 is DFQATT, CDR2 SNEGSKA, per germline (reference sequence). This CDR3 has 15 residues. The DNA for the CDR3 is TGCAGTGCTAGACCCGGGCGACTCGGGGCGGATGAGCAGTTCTTC. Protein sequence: CSARPGRLGADEQFF.

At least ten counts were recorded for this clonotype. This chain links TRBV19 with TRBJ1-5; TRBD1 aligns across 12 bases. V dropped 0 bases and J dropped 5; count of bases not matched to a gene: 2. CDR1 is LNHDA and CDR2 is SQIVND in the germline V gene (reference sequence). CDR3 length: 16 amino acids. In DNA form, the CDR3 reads TGTGCCAGTAGTATAGATCGGGACAGGGGGCATCAGCCCCAGCATTTT. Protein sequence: CASSIDRDRGHQPQHF.

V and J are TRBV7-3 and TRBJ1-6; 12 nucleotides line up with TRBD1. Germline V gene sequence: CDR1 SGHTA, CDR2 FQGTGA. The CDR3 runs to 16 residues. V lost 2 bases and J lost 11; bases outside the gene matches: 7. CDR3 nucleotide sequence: TGTGCCAGCAGCTTACGGGACAGGGGGCCGGACGCACCCCTCCACTTT. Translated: CASSLRDRGPDAPLHF. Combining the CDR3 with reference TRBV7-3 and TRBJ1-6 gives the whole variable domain GAGVSQTPSNKVTEKGKYVELRCDPISGHTALYWYRQSLGQGPEFLIYFQGTGAADDSGLPNDRFFAVRPEGSVSTLKIQRTERGDSAVYLCASSLRDRGPDAPLHFGNGTRLTVT.

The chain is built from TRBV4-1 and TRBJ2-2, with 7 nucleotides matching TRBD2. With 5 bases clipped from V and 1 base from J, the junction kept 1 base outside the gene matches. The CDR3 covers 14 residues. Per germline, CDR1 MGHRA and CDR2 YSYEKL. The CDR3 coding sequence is TGCGCCAGCAGCATAGCGGGGAACACCGGGGAGCTGTTTTTT. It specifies CASSIAGNTGELFF.

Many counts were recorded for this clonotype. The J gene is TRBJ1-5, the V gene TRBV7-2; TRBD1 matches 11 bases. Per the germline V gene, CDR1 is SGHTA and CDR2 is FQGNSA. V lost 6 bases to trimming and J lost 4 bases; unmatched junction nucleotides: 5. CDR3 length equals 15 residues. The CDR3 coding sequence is TGTGCCAGCAGGGCCGGGACAGGGGGAAATCAGCCCCAGCATTTT. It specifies CASRAGTGGNQPQHF.

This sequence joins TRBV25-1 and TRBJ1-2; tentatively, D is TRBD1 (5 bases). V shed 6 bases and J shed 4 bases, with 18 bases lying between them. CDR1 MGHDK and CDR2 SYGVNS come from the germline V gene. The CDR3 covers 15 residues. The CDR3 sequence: CASSTGQFLSYGYTF. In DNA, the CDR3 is TGTGCCAGCAGCACGGGGCAGTTCCTAAGCTATGGCTACACCTTC.

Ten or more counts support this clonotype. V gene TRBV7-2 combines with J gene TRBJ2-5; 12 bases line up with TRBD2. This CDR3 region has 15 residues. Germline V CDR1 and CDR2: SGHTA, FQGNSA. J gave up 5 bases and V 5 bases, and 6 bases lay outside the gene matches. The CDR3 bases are TGTGCCAGCAGCACCCGACTAGCGGGAGCGGAGACCCAGTACTTC. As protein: CASSTRLAGAETQYF.

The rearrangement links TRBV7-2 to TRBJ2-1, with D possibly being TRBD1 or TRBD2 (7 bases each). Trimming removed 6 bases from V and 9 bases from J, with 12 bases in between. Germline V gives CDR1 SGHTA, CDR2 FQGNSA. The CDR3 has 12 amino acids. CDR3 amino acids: CASSPRGGEQFF. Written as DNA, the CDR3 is TGTGCCAGCAGTCCCAGGGGGGGTGAGCAGTTCTTC.

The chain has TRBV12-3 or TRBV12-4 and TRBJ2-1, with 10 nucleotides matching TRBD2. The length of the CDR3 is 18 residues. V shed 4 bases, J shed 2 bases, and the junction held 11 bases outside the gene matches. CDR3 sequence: CASSSRGTSGIAYNEQFF. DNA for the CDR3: TGTGCCAGCAGTTCACGCGGAACTAGCGGGATAGCCTACAATGAGCAGTTCTTC.

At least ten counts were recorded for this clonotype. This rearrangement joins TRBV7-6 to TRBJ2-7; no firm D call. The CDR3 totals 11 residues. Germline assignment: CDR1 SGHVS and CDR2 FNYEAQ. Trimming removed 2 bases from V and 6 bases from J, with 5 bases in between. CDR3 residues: CASSLWGEQYF. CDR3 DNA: TGTGCCAGCAGCTTATGGGGCGAGCAGTACTTC.

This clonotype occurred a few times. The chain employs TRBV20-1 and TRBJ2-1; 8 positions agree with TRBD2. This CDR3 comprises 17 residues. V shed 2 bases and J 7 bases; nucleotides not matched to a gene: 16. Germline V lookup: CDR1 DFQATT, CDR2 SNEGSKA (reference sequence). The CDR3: CSARSLTVKLAGNEQFF. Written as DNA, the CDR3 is TGCAGTGCTAGATCATTGACAGTGAAGCTAGCGGGTAATGAGCAGTTCTTC.

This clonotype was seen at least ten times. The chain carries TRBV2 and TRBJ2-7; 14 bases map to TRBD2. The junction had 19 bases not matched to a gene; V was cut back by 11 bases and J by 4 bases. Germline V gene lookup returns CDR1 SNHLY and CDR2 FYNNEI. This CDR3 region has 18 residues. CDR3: CAGRAGTSGSRVKYEQYF. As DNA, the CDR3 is TGTGCCGGAAGGGCGGGGACTAGCGGGAGTCGTGTCAAGTACGAGCAGTACTTC.

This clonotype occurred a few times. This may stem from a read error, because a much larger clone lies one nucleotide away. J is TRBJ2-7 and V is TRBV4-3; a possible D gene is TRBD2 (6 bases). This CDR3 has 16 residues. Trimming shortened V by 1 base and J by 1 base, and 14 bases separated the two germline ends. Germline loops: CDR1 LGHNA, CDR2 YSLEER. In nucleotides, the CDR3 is TGCGCCAGCAGCCAAGGGGTCGGGAGTCGGTCCTACGAGCAGTACTTC. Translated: CASSQGVGSRSYEQYF.

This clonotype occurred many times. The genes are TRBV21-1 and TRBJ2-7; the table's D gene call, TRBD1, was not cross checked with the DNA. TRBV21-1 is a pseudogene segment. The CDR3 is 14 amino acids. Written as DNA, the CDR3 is TGTGCCAGCACCAACAGGGCACTTACCTACGAGCAGTACTTC. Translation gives CASTNRALTYEQYF.

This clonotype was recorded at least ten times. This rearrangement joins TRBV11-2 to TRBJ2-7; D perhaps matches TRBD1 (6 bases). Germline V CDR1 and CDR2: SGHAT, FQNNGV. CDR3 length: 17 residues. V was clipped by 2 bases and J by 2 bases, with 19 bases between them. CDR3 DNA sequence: TGTGCCAGCAGCTTACTCCTCAGGGGTTCCAAAGCCTACGAGCAGTACTTC. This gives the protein CASSLLLRGSKAYEQYF.

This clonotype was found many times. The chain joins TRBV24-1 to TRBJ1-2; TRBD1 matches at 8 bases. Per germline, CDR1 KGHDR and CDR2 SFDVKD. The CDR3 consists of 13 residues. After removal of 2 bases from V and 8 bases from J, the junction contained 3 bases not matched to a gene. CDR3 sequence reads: CATSDSDRAGYTF. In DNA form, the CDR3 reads TGTGCCACCAGTGATTCGGACAGGGCAGGCTACACCTTC.

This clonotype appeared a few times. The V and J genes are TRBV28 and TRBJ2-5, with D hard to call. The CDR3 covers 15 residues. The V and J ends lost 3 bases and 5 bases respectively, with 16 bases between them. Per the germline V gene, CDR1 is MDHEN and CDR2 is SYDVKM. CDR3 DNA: TGTGCCAGCAGTTTGGGTTGGGCAGCCGGCGAGACCCAGTACTTC. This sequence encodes CASSLGWAAGETQYF.

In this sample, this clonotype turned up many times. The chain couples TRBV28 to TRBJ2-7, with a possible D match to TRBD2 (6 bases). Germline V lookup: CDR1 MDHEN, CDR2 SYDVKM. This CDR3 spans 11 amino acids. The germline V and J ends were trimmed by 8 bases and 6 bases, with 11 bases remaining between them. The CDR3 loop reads CASGGLREQYF. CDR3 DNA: TGTGCCAGCGGGGGACTGCGCGAGCAGTACTTC.

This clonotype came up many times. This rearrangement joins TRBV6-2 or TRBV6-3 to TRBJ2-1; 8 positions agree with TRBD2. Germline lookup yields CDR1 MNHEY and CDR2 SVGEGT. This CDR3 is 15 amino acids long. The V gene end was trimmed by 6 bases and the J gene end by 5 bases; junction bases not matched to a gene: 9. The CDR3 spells CASRFRGLGDNEQFF. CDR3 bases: TGTGCCAGCAGATTCAGGGGACTAGGGGACAATGAGCAGTTCTTC.

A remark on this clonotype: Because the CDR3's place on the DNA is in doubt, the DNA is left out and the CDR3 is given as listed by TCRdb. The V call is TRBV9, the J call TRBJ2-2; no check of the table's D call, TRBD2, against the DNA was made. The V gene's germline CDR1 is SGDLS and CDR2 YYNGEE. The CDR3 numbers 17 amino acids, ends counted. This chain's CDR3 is CASSVVGLAGSGELFFF.